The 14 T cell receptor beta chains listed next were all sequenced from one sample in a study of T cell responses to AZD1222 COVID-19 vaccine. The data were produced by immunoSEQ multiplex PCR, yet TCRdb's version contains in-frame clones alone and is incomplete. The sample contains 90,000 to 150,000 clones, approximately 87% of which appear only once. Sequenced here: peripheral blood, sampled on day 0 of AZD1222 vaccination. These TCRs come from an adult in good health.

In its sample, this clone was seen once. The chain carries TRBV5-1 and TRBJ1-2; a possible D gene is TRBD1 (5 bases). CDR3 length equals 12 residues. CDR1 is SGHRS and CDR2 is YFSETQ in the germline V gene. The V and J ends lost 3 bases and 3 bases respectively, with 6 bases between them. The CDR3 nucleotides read TGCGCCAGCAGCTCCAGGGACTATGGCTACACCTTC. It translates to CASSSRDYGYTF.

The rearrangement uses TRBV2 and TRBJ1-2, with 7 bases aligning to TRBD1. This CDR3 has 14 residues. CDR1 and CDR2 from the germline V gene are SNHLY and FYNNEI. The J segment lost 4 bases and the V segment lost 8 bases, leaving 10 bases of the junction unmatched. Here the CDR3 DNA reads TGTGCCAGCGCGGAAGGGGGCTCTGGCTATGGCTACACCTTC. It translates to CASAEGGSGYGYTF.

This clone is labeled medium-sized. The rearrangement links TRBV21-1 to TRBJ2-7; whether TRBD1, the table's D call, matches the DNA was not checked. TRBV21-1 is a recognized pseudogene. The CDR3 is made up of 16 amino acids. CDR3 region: CATTTELGHRSYEQYF. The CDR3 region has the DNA TGTGCCACCACCACCGAACTGGGACATCGCTCCTACGAGCAGTACTTC.

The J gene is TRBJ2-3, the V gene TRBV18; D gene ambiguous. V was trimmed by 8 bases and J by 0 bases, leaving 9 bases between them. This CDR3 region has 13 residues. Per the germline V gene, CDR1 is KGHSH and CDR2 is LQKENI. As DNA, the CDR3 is TGTGCCAGCCAAGTGGGAAGCACAGATACGCAGTATTTT. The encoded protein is CASQVGSTDTQYF.

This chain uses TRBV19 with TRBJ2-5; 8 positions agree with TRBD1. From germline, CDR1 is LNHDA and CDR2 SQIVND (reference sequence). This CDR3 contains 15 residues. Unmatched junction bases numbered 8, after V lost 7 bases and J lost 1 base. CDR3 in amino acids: CASKRTGSVQETQYF. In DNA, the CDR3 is TGTGCCAGTAAGAGGACAGGGAGTGTCCAAGAGACCCAGTACTTC.

The DNA for the CDR3 is TGTGCCATCAGTGAGTCTGGGACAGGGTCTCCCTACGAGCAGTACTTC. This gives the protein CAISESGTGSPYEQYF. The V call is TRBV10-3, the J call TRBJ2-7; TRBD1 matches at 9 bases. This CDR3 comprises 16 residues. V lost 0 bases, J lost 2 bases, and 5 bases stayed unmatched. Germline V gene data show CDR1 as ENHRY and CDR2 as SYGVKD.

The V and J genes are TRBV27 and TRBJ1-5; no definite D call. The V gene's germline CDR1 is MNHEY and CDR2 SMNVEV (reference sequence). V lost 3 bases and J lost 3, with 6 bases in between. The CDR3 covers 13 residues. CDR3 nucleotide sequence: TGTGCCAGCAGTTTTACCTCCAATCAGCCCCAGCATTTT. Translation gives CASSFTSNQPQHF.

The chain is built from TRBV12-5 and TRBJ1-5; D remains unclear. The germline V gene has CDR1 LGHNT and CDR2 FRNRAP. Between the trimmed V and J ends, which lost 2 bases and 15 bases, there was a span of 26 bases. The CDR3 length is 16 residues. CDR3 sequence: CASGLHIVTSPRTVHF. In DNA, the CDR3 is TGTGCTAGTGGTTTGCATATTGTCACAAGCCCCAGGACCGTGCATTTT.

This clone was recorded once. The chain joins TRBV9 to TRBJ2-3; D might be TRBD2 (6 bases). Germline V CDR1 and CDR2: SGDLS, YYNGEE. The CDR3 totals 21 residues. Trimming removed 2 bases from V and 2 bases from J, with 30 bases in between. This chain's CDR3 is CASSVQAGTPPSLRFTDTQYF. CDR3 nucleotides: TGTGCCAGCAGCGTGCAAGCAGGGACTCCGCCGTCCCTGAGATTCACAGATACGCAGTATTTT.

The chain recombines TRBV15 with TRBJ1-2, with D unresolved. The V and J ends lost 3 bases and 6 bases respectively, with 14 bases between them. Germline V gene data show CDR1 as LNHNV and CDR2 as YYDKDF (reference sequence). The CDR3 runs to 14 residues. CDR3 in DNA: TGTGCCACCAGCAGGGATGCCCTAGTAGATGGCTACACCTTC. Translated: CATSRDALVDGYTF.

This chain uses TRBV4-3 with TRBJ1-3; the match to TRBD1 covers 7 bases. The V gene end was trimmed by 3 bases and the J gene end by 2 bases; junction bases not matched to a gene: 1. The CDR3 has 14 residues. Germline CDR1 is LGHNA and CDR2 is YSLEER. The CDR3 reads CASSQRGPGNTIYF. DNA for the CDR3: TGCGCCAGCAGCCAGAGGGGGCCTGGAAACACCATATATTTT.

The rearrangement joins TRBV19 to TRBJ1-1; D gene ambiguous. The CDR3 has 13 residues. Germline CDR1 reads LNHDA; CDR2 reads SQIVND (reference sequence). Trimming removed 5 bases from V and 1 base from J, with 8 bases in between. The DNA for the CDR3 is TGTGCCAGTAGTCCGAACACGAACACTGAAGCTTTCTTT. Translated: CASSPNTNTEAFF.

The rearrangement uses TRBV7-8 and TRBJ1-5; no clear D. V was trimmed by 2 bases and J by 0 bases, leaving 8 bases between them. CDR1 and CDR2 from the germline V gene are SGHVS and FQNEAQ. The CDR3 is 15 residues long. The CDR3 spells CASSLTTLSNQPQHF. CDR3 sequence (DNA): TGTGCCAGCAGCTTAACCACCCTTAGCAATCAGCCCCAGCATTTT.

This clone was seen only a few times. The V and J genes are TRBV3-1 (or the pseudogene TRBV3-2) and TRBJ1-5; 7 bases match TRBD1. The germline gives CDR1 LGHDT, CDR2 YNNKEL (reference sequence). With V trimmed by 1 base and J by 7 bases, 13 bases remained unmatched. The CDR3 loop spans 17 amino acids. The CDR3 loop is CASSQGPMSTGYQPQHF. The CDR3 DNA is TGTGCCAGCAGCCAAGGACCGATGTCGACAGGGTACCAGCCCCAGCATTTT.